One T cell receptor (beta chain) is described in this entry. In its sample, this clonotype was seen a few times. The antigen it recognizes is unknown. Qualities for individual bases were not recorded, and no much larger clone is one base off. These data come from a study of type 1 regulatory T cells (dated by TCRdb to the early 2020s). Context from the whole study: An in vitro protocol by which a Tr1-enriched, alloantigen-specific CD4 T cell product named T-allo10 was generated was characterized in the study. T-allo10 was being evaluated clinically in patients with hematological malignancies who were receiving allogeneic hematopoietic stem cell transplantation.

The run used an Illumina MiSeq. The public reads were run again by TCRdb, first through fastp at Q25 and then through MiXCR, and only productive beta chains were kept. Rows with one shared CDR3 protein collapse into an entry with the most common genes and DNA. The sample table contains about 2,400 distinct CDR3 sequences; only one count was recorded for roughly 6.1% of them. Jointly, the top ten make up about 2.2% of the sample. The CDR3 measures 16 amino acids from cysteine to phenylalanine. Only the CDR3 portion is preserved as DNA: 48 bases, with reading frame beginning at the first base. The germline V gene encodes CDR1 SGHDT and CDR2 YYEEEE. A distance of 11 bases separates the germline ends of V and J, which lose 4 bases and 0 bases respectively.

The sequence derives from a human donor in good health. Specimen: CD4+ T cells, either the whole sample or a sorted fraction (not recorded which). Rearrangement joined TRBV5-6 to TRBJ2-6; no D gene is confidently identified. The CDR3 region reads CASSARRSSGANVLTF. Here is the DNA: TGTGCCAGCAGCGCACGCAGGAGCTCTGGGGCCAACGTCCTGACTTTC.